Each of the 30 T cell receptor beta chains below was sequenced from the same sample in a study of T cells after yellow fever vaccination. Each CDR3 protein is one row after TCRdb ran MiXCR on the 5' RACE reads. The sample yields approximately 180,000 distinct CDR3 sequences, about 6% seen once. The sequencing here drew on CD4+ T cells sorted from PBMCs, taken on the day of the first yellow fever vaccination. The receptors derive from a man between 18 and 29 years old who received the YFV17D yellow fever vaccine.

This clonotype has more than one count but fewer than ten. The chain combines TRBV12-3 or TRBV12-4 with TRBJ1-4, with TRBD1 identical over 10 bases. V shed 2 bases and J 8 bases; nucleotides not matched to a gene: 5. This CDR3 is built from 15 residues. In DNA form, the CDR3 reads TGTGCCAGCAGTTTATATGGGACAGGGGTGGAAAAACTGTTTTTT. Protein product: CASSLYGTGVEKLFF.

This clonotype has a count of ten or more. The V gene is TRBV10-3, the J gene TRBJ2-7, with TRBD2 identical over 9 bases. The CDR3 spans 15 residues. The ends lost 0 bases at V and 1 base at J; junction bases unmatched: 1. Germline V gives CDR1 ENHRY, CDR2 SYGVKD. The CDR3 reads CAISESSGGSYEQYF. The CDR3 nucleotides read TGTGCCATCAGTGAGTCCAGCGGGGGGTCCTACGAGCAGTACTTC.

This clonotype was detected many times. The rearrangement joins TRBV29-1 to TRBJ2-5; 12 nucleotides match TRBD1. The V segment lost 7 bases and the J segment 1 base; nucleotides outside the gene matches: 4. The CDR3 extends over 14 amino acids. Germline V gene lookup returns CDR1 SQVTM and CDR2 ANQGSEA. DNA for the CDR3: TGCAGCGCCCGGGACAGGGGGCCCCAAGAGACCCAGTACTTC. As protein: CSARDRGPQETQYF.

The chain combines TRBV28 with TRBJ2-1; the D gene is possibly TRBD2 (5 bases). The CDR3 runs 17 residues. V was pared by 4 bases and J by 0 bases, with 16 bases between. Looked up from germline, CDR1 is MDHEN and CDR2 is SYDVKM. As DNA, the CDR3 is TGTGCCAGCAGTTCCCCAGGACTGGTGAGCTCCTACAATGAGCAGTTCTTC. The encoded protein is CASSSPGLVSSYNEQFF.

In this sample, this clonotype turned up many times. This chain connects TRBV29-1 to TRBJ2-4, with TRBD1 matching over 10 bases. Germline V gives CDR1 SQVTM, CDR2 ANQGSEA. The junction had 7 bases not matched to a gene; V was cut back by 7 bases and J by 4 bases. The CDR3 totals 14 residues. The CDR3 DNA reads TGCAGCGCCAATGGGGGACAGGGGAAAAACATTCAGTACTTC. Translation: CSANGGQGKNIQYF.

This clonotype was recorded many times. The CDR3 here is CASSEEETQYF. As DNA, the CDR3 is TGTGCCAGCAGTGAAGAGGAGACCCAGTACTTC. This chain uses TRBV2 with TRBJ2-5; D not certain. CDR1 is SNHLY and CDR2 is FYNNEI in the germline V gene. This CDR3 has 11 amino acids. V was clipped by 1 base and J by 5 bases, with 2 bases between them.

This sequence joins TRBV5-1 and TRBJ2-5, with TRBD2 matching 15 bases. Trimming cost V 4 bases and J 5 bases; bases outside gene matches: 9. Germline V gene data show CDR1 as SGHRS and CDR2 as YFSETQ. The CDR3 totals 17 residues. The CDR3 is CASSVWTSGGAGETQYF. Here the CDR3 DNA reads TGCGCCAGCAGCGTATGGACTAGCGGGGGGGCCGGGGAGACCCAGTACTTC.

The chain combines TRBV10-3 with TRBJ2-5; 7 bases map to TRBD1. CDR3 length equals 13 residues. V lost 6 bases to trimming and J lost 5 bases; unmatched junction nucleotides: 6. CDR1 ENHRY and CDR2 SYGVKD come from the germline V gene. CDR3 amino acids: CAIRSQGTETQYF. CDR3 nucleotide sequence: TGTGCCATCAGGTCACAGGGGACGGAGACCCAGTACTTC.

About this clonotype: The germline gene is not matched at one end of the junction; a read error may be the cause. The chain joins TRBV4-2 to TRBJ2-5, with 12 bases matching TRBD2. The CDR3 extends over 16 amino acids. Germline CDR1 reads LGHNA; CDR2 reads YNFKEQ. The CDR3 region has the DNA TGTGACAGCAGCCGATCTAGCGGGGGGGCCGAGGAGACCCAGTACTTC. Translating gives CDSSRSSGGAEETQYF.

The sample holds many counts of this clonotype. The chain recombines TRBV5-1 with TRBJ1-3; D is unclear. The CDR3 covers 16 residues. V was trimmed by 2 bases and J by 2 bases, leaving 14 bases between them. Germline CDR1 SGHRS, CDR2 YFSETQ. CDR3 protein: CASSLAGPQAGNTIYF. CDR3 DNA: TGCGCCAGCAGCTTAGCCGGGCCTCAAGCTGGAAACACCATATATTTT. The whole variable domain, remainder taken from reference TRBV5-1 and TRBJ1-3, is KAGVTQTPRYLIKTRGQQVTLSCSPISGHRSVSWYQQTPGQGLQFLFEYFSETQRNKGNFPGRFSGRQFSNSRSEMNVSTLELGDSALYLCASSLAGPQAGNTIYFGEGSWLTVV.

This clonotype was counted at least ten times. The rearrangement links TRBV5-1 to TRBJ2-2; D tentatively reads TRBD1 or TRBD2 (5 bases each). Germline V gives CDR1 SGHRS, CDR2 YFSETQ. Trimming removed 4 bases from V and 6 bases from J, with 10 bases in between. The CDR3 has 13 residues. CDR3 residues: CASSPGPAGELFF. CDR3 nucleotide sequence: TGCGCCAGCAGCCCGGGGCCGGCCGGGGAGCTGTTTTTT.

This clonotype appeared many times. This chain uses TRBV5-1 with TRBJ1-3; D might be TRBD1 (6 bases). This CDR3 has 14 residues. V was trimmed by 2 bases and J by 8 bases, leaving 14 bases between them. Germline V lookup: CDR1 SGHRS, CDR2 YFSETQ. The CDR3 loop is CASSLTGLIDTIYF. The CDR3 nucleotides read TGCGCCAGCAGCTTAACAGGGCTGATCGACACCATATATTTT.

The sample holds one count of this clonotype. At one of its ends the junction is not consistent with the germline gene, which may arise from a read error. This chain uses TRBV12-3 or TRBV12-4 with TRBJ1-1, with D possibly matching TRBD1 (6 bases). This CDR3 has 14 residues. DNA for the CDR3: TGTGCCAGCAGTCCCTATAGAAGGGGGACTGAAGCTCTCTTT. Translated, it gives CASSPYRRGTEALF.

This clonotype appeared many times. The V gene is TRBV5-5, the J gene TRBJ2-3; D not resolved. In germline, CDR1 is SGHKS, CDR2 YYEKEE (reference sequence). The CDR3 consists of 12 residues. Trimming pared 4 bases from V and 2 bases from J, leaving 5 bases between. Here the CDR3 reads CASSPDTDTQYF. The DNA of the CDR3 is TGTGCCAGCAGCCCTGACACAGATACGCAGTATTTT. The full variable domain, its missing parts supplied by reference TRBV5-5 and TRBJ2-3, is DAGVTQSPTHLIKTRGQQVTLRCSPISGHKSVSWYQQVLGQGPQFIFQYYEKEERGRGNFPDRFSARQFPNYSSELNVNALLLGDSALYLCASSPDTDTQYFGPGTRLTVL.

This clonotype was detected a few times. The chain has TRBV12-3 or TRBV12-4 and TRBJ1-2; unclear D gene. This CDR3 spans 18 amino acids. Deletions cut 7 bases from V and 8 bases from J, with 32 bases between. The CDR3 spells CASTNRVGRITPIVGYTF. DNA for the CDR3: TGTGCCAGCACCAACCGGGTCGGCAGGATTACACCAATAGTCGGCTACACCTTC.

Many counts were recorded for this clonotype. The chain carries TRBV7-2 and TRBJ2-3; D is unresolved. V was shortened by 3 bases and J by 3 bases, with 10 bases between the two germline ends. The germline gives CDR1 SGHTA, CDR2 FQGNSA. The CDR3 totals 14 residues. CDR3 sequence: CASSLRLTTDTQYF. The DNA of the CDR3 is TGTGCCAGCAGCTTGAGGCTGACAACAGATACGCAGTATTTT.

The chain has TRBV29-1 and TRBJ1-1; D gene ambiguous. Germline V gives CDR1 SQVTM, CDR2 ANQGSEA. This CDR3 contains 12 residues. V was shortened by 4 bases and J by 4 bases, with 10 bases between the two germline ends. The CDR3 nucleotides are TGCAGCGTTGGTGTGAGCGGCACTGAAGCTTTCTTT. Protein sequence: CSVGVSGTEAFF. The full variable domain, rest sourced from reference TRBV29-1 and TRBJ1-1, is SAVISQKPSRDICQRGTSLTIQCQVDSQVTMMFWYRQQPGQSLTLIATANQGSEATYESGFVIDKFPISRPNLTFSTLTVSNMSPEDSSIYLCSVGVSGTEAFFGQGTRLTVV.

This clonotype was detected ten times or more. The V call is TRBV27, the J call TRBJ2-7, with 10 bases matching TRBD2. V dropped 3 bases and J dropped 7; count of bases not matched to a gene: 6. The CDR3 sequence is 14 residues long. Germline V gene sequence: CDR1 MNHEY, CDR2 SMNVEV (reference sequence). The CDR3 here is CASSFSGGAGEQYF. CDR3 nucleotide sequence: TGTGCCAGCAGTTTCAGCGGGGGGGCGGGTGAGCAGTACTTC.

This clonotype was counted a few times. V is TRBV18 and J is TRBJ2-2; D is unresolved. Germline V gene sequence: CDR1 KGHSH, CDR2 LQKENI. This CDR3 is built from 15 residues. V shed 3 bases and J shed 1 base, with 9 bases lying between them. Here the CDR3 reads CASSPLQLNTGELFF. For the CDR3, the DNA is TGTGCCAGCTCACCTTTACAACTGAACACCGGGGAGCTGTTTTTT.

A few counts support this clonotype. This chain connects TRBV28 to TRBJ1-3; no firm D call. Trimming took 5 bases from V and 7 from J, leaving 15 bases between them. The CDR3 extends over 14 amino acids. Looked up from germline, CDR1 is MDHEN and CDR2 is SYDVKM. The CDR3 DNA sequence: TGTGCCAGCAGTCCCCGGGCGGCTTGGAACACCATATATTTT. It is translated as CASSPRAAWNTIYF.

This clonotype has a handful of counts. DNA of the CDR3: TGTGCCAGCAGCTTACAGCGGGGGCGTGAGACCCAGTACTTC. Translating it yields CASSLQRGRETQYF. The V call is TRBV7-2, the J call TRBJ2-5, with 8 nucleotides matching TRBD2. This CDR3 spans 14 amino acids. The V gene's germline CDR1 is SGHTA and CDR2 FQGNSA. Unmatched junction bases numbered 4, after V lost 2 bases and J lost 5 bases.

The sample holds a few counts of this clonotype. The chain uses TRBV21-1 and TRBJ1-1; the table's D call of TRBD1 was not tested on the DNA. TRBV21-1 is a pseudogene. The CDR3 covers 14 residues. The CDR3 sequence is CASSKDRVNTEAFF. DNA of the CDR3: TGTGCCAGCAGCAAAGACAGGGTGAACACTGAAGCTTTCTTT.

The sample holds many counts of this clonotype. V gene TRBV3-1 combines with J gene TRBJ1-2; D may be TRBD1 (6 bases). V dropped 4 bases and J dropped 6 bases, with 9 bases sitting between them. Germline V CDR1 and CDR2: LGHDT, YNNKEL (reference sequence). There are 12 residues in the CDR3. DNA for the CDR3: TGTGCCAGCAGCCGACAGGCTGATGGCTACACCTTC. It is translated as CASSRQADGYTF. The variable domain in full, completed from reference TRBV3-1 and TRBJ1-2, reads DTAVSQTPKYLVTQMGNDKSIKCEQNLGHDTMYWYKQDSKKFLKIMFSYNNKELIINETVPNRFSPKSPDKAHLNLHINSLELGDSAVYFCASSRQADGYTFGSGTRLTVV.

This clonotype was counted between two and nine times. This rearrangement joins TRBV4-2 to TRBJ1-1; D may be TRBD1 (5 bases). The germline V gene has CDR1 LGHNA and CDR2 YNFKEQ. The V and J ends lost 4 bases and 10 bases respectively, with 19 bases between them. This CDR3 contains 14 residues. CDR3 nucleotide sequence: TGTGCCAGCAGCCCCCTGACGGGGGGTTTCGGAGCTTTCTTT. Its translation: CASSPLTGGFGAFF.

As DNA, the CDR3 is TGTGCCAGCTATCGGGGGGCCTACAATGAGCAGTTCTTC. As protein: CASYRGAYNEQFF. V gene TRBV2 combines with J gene TRBJ2-1; TRBD2 matches at 7 bases. The CDR3 runs 13 residues. CDR1 SNHLY and CDR2 FYNNEI come from the germline V gene. The V gene end was trimmed by 8 bases and the J gene end by 2 bases; junction bases not matched to a gene: 3.

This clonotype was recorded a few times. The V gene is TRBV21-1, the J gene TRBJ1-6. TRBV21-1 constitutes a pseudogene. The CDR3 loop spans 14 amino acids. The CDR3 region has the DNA TGTGCCAGCAGCAAGTCGACTGGCGATTCACCCCTCCACTTT. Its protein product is CASSKSTGDSPLHF.

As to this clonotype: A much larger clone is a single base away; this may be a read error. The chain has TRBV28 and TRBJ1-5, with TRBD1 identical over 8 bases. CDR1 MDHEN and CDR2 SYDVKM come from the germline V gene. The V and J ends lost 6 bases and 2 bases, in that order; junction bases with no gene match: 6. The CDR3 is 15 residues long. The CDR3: CASRTGETGNQPQHF. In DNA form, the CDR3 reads TGTGCCAGCAGGACAGGGGAAACGGGCAATCAGCCCCAGCATTTT. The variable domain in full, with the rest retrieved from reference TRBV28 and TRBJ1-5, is DVKVTQSSRYLVKRTGEKVFLECVQDMDHENMFWYRQDPGLGLRLIYFSYDVKMKEKGDIPEGYSVSREKKERFSLILESASTNQTSMYLCASRTGETGNQPQHFGDGTRLSIL.

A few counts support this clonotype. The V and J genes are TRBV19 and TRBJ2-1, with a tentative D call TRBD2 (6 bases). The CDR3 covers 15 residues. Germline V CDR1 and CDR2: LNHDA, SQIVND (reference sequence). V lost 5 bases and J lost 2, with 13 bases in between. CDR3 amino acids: CASSPQAGTYNEQFF. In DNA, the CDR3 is TGTGCCAGTAGTCCCCAGGCGGGAACCTACAATGAGCAGTTCTTC.

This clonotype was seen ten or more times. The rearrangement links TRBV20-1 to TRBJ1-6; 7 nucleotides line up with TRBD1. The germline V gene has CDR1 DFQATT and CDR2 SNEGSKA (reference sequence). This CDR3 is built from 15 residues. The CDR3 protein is CSVHLPGQYNSPLHF. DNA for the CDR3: TGCAGCGTTCACTTGCCGGGACAGTACAATTCACCCCTCCACTTT.

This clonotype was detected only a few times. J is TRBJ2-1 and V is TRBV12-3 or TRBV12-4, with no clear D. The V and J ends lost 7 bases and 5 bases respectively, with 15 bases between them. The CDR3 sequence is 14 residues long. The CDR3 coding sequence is TGTGCCAGCACCATGGGCGACACTCACAATGAGCAGTTCTTC. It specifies CASTMGDTHNEQFF.